Below are 7 T cell receptor beta chains sequenced from a single sample in a study of tumor-infiltrating lymphocytes in primary liver carcinoma (dated by TCRdb to 2015 to 2018). For sequencing, an Illumina HiSeq 2500 was employed. TCRbeta-specific cDNA was reverse-transcribed from 500 ng total RNA using a constant-region primer and ProtoScript II reverse transcriptase. TCRbeta libraries were built with three nested multiplex PCR rounds, a slightly modified ARM-PCR procedure. The first two PCR rounds used multiplex TRBV1-TRBV30 forward primers with a Cbeta reverse primer, each for roughly 10 cycles. TCRdb reworked the public reads: Q25 trimming with fastp, MiXCR clone assembly, productive beta chains retained. Merged by CDR3 protein, the rows form single entries marked with the most common genes and DNA. The sample table records roughly 57,000 distinct CDR3 sequences; approximately 70% of these occur just once. Of the sample, roughly three fifths is held by the ten largest clones.

Without any cell sorting, total RNA and DNA were co-extracted from about 21-30 mg of bulk tissue using the AllPrep DNA/RNA mini kit. Sequenced input: liver tumor tissue from sampling region 2. The intended sense of this specimen's cell subset or site label: tumor region T2, inferior pole. These receptors all stem from a man aged 40-50 years with primary liver carcinoma and hepatitis B virus infection.

Ten or more counts support this clonotype. The chain carries TRBV4-2 and TRBJ1-5, with D hard to call. V was cut by 0 bases and J by 0 bases, with 6 bases left in between. CDR1 and CDR2 (germline): LGHNA, YNFKEQ. The CDR3 is 15 amino acids. The CDR3 nucleotides are TGTGCCAGCAGCCAAGATCTGAGTAGCAATCAGCCCCAGCATTTT. Translating gives CASSQDLSSNQPQHF.

Note on this clonotype: One end of the junction does not line up with germline, which may come from a read error. This chain connects TRBV4-1 to TRBJ1-2; 7 positions match TRBD1. CDR3 length equals 14 residues. In germline, CDR1 is MGHRA, CDR2 YSYEKL. CDR3 in DNA: TGCGCCAGCAGCCAAGAGGACAGGAACTATGGCTATACATTC. Its translation is CASSQEDRNYGYTF.

A note on this clonotype: Compared with germline, one end of the junction differs, possibly owing to a read error. The chain carries TRBV5-1 and TRBJ2-2, with D perhaps matching TRBD2 (5 bases). The CDR3 contains 13 residues. Germline V gene data show CDR1 as SGHRS and CDR2 as YFSETQ. CDR3 sequence: CASSLTVTGEQFF. The CDR3 bases are TGCGCCAGCAGCTTAACAGTCACCGGGGAGCAGTTTTTT.

This clonotype was detected ten times or more. CDR3 sequence (DNA): TGCGCCAGCAGTAGGGACGGAGCCTACGAGCAGTACTTC. It is translated as CASSRDGAYEQYF. The V call is TRBV5-1, the J call TRBJ2-7; either TRBD1 or TRBD2 may fit D (5 bases each). V lost 5 bases, J lost 2 bases, and 11 bases lay in between. CDR1 is SGHRS and CDR2 is YFSETQ in the germline V gene. CDR3 length: 13 amino acids.

In the case of this clonotype: A single base separates this from a much larger clone, so it may be a read error. The chain employs TRBV7-9 and TRBJ2-1; D is perhaps TRBD1 (5 bases). Trimming removed 6 bases from V and 7 bases from J, with 16 bases in between. CDR1 is SEHNR, CDR2 FQNEAQ, per germline (reference sequence). The CDR3 spans 14 residues. CDR3 in DNA: TGTGCCAGCAGTTGTAGGGGCCCGGAGAATGAGCAGTTCTTC. Its protein product is CASSCRGPENEQFF.

By share, this clonotype counts as medium-sized. This chain links TRBV6-2 or TRBV6-3 with TRBJ2-1; no clear D. Germline assignment: CDR1 MNHEY and CDR2 SVGEGT. Trimming stripped 3 bases from V and 15 bases from J, with 12 bases between. This CDR3 contains 11 residues. The CDR3, as DNA: TGTGCCAGCAGTTATCGTGCCTCCTTGTTCTTC. It specifies CASSYRASLFF.

As concerns this clonotype: A read error may explain this, as a much larger clone is one base away. This is likely a read error, given that the CDR3 carries no conserved phenylalanine or tryptophan at its end. CDR3: CASSLLDTSGRTPSEQFI. As DNA, the CDR3 is TGCGCCAGCAGCTTGTTAGACACAAGCGGGAGGACGCCTTCCGAGCAGTTCATC. The chain links TRBV5-1 to TRBJ2-1; TRBD2 agrees at 9 bases. V lost 1 base to trimming and J lost 10 bases; unmatched junction nucleotides: 18. This CDR3 is 18 amino acids long. Looked up from germline, CDR1 is SGHRS and CDR2 is YFSETQ.